Sequencing of this T cell receptor beta chain was carried out in a study of T cells in localized non-small cell lung cancer. Points on this clone: Other DNA sequences from this sample encode an identical CDR3 as well.

Sequencing used immunoSEQ multiplex PCR; TCRdb keeps in-frame clones, though not all of them. The sample has 40,000 or so clones, about four fifths seen once. The sequencing used peripheral blood, collected before any cancer treatment. The clonotype originates from a male donor at least 60 years old with stage III squamous cell lung carcinoma.

CDR3 region: CASSFRGLSTDTQYF. CDR3 coding DNA: TGTGCCAGCAGCTTCAGAGGACTGAGCACAGATACGCAGTATTTT. The V call is TRBV7-9, the J call TRBJ2-3; a weak D match, TRBD2 (5 bases). The CDR3 length is 15 residues. V was clipped by 3 bases and J by 0 bases, with 10 bases between them. Germline V gene sequence: CDR1 SEHNR, CDR2 FQNEAQ (reference sequence).